The subject of this entry is one T cell receptor beta chain. Antigen unknown. Second-dose groups at about 4 or about 12 weeks were pooled. Clones were sequenced by immunoSEQ multiplex PCR, and TCRdb holds only the in-frame ones, with some missing. The sample lists roughly 180,000 clones; about nine tenths were seen once. The sample comes from a study of T cell responses to AZD1222 COVID-19 vaccine. Findings and caveats of the study: The donor group comprised mostly white British people and more females; the analysis possibly underestimated clonal diversity. Repertoire sampling happened only post peak T cell response. Spike-specific TCR breadth and depth rose after two AZD1222 doses.

V dropped 3 bases and J dropped 7; count of bases not matched to a gene: 5. The CDR3 spans 15 residues. Germline CDR1 ENHRY, CDR2 SYGVKD. The chain carries TRBV10-3 and TRBJ2-2; the match to TRBD1 covers 10 bases. The receptor was derived from an adult who received the AZD1222 COVID-19 vaccine. The sequencing here drew on peripheral blood, taken 28 days after the second AZD1222 dose. The DNA for the CDR3 is TGTGCCATCAGTGATCGGACAGGGGGAAGCGGGGAGCTGTTTTTT. It yields the protein CAISDRTGGSGELFF.